Below are 30 T cell receptor beta chains sequenced from a single sample in a study of regulatory T cells in long-lasting Graves disease. The TCR beta library used iRepertoire HTBI primers with Arm-PCR amplification of CDR3. TCRdb reanalysed the multiplex PCR reads using MiXCR and keeps one entry per CDR3 protein. The table includes around 400,000 distinct CDR3 sequences, roughly 16% detected once. Time point specified: newly diagnosed GD, antithyroid drugs for less than 3 months. Researchers made the TCR library from RNA that was extracted from PBMCs. This specimen consisted of peripheral blood mononuclear cells (PBMCs), obtained at new diagnosis, from a patient treated with antithyroid drugs. The receptors were sampled from a female donor with Graves disease.

This clonotype was observed a handful of times. The chain has TRBV6-5 and TRBJ1-2, with a weak D call TRBD1 (6 bases). This CDR3 comprises 15 residues. CDR1 is MNHEY and CDR2 is SVGAGI in the germline V gene. The V end was cut by 0 bases, the J end by 3 bases, with 11 bases between. In DNA, the CDR3 is TGTGCCAGCAGTTACTCGCGGGGGCGGGACTATGGCTACACCTTC. Protein sequence: CASSYSRGRDYGYTF.

This clonotype was recorded at least ten times. This chain joins TRBV28 and TRBJ2-7; D is unresolved. Trimming took 1 base from V and 1 from J, leaving 8 bases between them. There are 14 residues in the CDR3. Germline V CDR1 and CDR2: MDHEN, SYDVKM. CDR3 bases: TGTGCCAGCAGTTTATATGAGGATTCCTACGAGCAGTACTTC. This codes for CASSLYEDSYEQYF.

This clonotype was seen at least ten times. The V gene is TRBV24-1, the J gene TRBJ2-7; possible D gene TRBD1, 6 bases. Germline values: CDR1 KGHDR, CDR2 SFDVKD. Trimming removed 7 bases at V and 6 bases at J, with 33 bases between. CDR3 length: 19 amino acids. The CDR3 coding sequence is TGTGCCACCAGCCCAGGGGAATCGACATGGGTCTCGTTTTCGACCGAGCAGTACTTC. As protein: CATSPGESTWVSFSTEQYF.

This clonotype appeared many times. The rearrangement joins TRBV28 to TRBJ2-3, with D tentatively TRBD2 (5 bases). V was shortened by 8 bases and J by 1 base, with 19 bases between the two germline ends. From germline, CDR1 is MDHEN and CDR2 SYDVKM. The CDR3 covers 16 residues. CDR3 residues: CASGRALRSRTDTQYF. The CDR3 DNA reads as TGTGCCAGCGGGCGGGCTTTGAGGTCTCGCACAGATACGCAGTATTTT.

This clonotype was counted many times. The rearrangement joins TRBV3-1 to TRBJ1-4; tentative D call: TRBD1 (5 bases). In germline, CDR1 is LGHDT, CDR2 YNNKEL (reference sequence). With 0 bases removed from V and 7 bases from J, the gap between germline ends came to 12 bases. The CDR3 totals 15 residues. The CDR3 nucleotides are TGTGCCAGCAGCCAAGAGGGACGTGCGAGTGAAAAACTGTTTTTT. Residues: CASSQEGRASEKLFF.

The chain couples TRBV4-3 to TRBJ2-3; D is ambiguous. The germline gives CDR1 LGHNA, CDR2 YSLEER. The germline V and J ends were trimmed by 0 bases and 7 bases, with 8 bases remaining between them. The CDR3 sequence is 13 residues long. The CDR3 bases are TGCGCCAGCAGCCAAGATGAAGGGAATACGCAGTATTTT. Encoded protein: CASSQDEGNTQYF.

In this sample, this clonotype turned up a few times. The CDR3 reads CSAGVDTEAFF. The CDR3 DNA is TGCAGTGCTGGGGTGGACACTGAAGCTTTCTTT. The chain employs TRBV20-1 and TRBJ1-1; no definite D call. Between the trimmed V and J ends, which lost 5 bases and 3 bases, there was a span of 7 bases. CDR3 length: 11 residues. The germline CDR1 and CDR2 sequences are DFQATT and SNEGSKA (reference sequence).

The V and J genes are TRBV19 and TRBJ2-7, with 7 positions matching TRBD2. J lost 7 bases, V lost 4 bases, and 25 bases had no gene match. CDR3 size: 19 residues. Germline CDR1 is LNHDA and CDR2 is SQIVND (reference sequence). CDR3 loop: CASSRITTSRESGVREQYF. DNA for the CDR3: TGTGCCAGTAGTAGAATTACGACTAGCCGGGAATCTGGAGTTCGGGAGCAGTACTTC.

The chain employs TRBV29-1 and TRBJ1-2; possibly TRBD1 for D (5 bases). V lost 3 bases and J 5 bases, leaving 13 bases between the germline ends. This CDR3 region has 13 residues. In germline, CDR1 is SQVTM, CDR2 ANQGSEA. CDR3 nucleotides: TGCAGCGTTGACGGGGGGACGTGGTATGGCTACACCTTC. Protein sequence: CSVDGGTWYGYTF.

This clonotype has just a few counts. This may be a read error: a much more frequent sequence differs by one nucleotide. This rearrangement joins TRBV12-3 or TRBV12-4 to TRBJ1-1; a possible D gene is TRBD1 (6 bases). The CDR3 consists of 14 residues. The DNA for the CDR3 is TGTGCCAGCAGTTTAGGGGGGCCGGGAACTGAAGCTCTCTTT. It yields the protein CASSLGGPGTEALF.

A remark on this clonotype: This clone may be a read error of a much larger clone one base away. This sequence joins TRBV11-2 and TRBJ1-2, with D tentatively TRBD1 (5 bases). The CDR3 loop spans 15 amino acids. The ends were cut back, 8 bases at V and 4 bases at J, with 20 bases in the middle. Germline CDR1 reads SGHAT; CDR2 reads FQNNGV. CDR3 DNA: TGTGCCAGCCGAAAATACGAGGGACGGACCTATGGCTACACCTTC. This encodes CASRKYEGRTYGYTF. The full variable domain, completed using reference TRBV11-2 and TRBJ1-2, is EAGVAQSPRYKIIEKRQSVAFWCNPISGHATLYWYQQILGQGPKLLIQFQNNGVVDDSQLPKDRFSAERLKGVDSTLKIQPAKLEDSAVYLCASRKYEGRTYGYTFGSGTRLTVV.

This clonotype has just a few counts. The CDR3: CASSVHFLGQGFITGELFF. The CDR3 region has the DNA TGTGCCAGCAGTGTCCACTTTTTAGGACAGGGGTTTATCACCGGGGAGCTGTTTTTT. V is TRBV28 and J is TRBJ2-2; 9 nucleotides agree with TRBD1. This CDR3 is 19 amino acids long. After removal of 5 bases from V and 4 bases from J, the junction contained 17 bases not matched to a gene. CDR1 and CDR2 from the germline V gene are MDHEN and SYDVKM.

The rearrangement joins TRBV27 to TRBJ1-5; D not certain. The germline V gene has CDR1 MNHEY and CDR2 SMNVEV (reference sequence). This CDR3 comprises 15 residues. Trimming left V 0 bases short and J 2 bases short, with 8 bases between. The DNA for the CDR3 is TGTGCCAGCAGTTTATCCCCCCGAGGCAATCAGCCCCAGCATTTT. Translated: CASSLSPRGNQPQHF.

This clonotype was seen ten or more times. The V gene is TRBV20-1, the J gene TRBJ2-3, with D tentatively TRBD1 or TRBD2 (5 bases each). Germline V gene sequence: CDR1 DFQATT, CDR2 SNEGSKA (reference sequence). V was pared by 0 bases and J by 0 bases, with 10 bases between. The CDR3 sequence is 15 residues long. In DNA, the CDR3 is TGCAGTGCTAGAGACTTCCGGGACAGCACAGATACGCAGTATTTT. The encoded protein is CSARDFRDSTDTQYF.

This clonotype was observed a few times. With a much larger clone just one base away, this may be a read error. This sequence joins TRBV19 and TRBJ1-2; 7 bases map to TRBD1. Germline CDR1 reads LNHDA; CDR2 reads SQIVND (reference sequence). Unmatched junction bases numbered 5, after V lost 2 bases and J lost 2 bases. The CDR3 spans 15 residues. The DNA of the CDR3 is TGTGCCAGTAGTATAAAGACAGGGTCGAACTATGGCTACACCTTC. Translated: CASSIKTGSNYGYTF.

This clonotype was detected ten times or more. This sequence joins TRBV6-2 or TRBV6-3 and TRBJ2-3, with D possibly being TRBD2 (6 bases). V lost 2 bases and J lost 3, with 15 bases in between. CDR3 length: 16 residues. Germline CDR1 MNHEY, CDR2 SVGEGT. Written as DNA, the CDR3 is TGTGCCAGCAGTTACCCAGGGAGGCAGACTACAGATACGCAGTATTTT. As protein: CASSYPGRQTTDTQYF.

This clonotype was found many times. This chain uses TRBV6-2 or TRBV6-3 with TRBJ2-1; 11 bases are a match to TRBD2. Trimming at V came to 6 bases and at J to 5 bases, leaving 6 bases not matched to a gene. Germline V CDR1 and CDR2: MNHEY, SVGEGT. The CDR3 is 15 residues long. The CDR3 protein is CASRLLAGVHNEQFF. The CDR3 region has the DNA TGTGCCAGCAGACTACTAGCGGGAGTTCACAATGAGCAGTTCTTC.

This clonotype has only a few counts. V is TRBV6-1 and J is TRBJ1-5; tentative D call: TRBD1 (5 bases). This CDR3 is 15 amino acids long. The germline gives CDR1 MNHNS, CDR2 SASEGT. Trimming pared 6 bases from V and 3 bases from J, leaving 15 bases between. The CDR3 reads CASRLIGGDNQPQHF. Here the CDR3 DNA reads TGTGCCAGCAGACTAATTGGGGGGGACAATCAGCCCCAGCATTTT.

This clonotype was seen ten or more times. The chain links TRBV7-9 to TRBJ2-1; 8 positions match TRBD1. The CDR3 consists of 17 residues. Germline V gene data show CDR1 as SEHNR and CDR2 as FQNEAQ (reference sequence). V trimming: 5 bases; J trimming: 5 bases; junction bases outside the gene matches: 14. The CDR3 DNA reads as TGTGCCAGCAGCCCAATACCGACAGGGGTGGTGGACAATGAGCAGTTCTTC. Translated: CASSPIPTGVVDNEQFF.

This clonotype was counted ten times or more. The chain is built from TRBV11-2 and TRBJ1-2; D is perhaps TRBD1 (5 bases). CDR1 and CDR2 (germline): SGHAT, FQNNGV. Trimming removed 8 bases from V and 4 bases from J, with 11 bases in between. CDR3 length equals 12 residues. The CDR3 bases are TGTGCCAGCGCAAACGGGGCCTATGGCTACACCTTC. Residues: CASANGAYGYTF.

This clonotype has at least ten counts. The chain combines TRBV6-2 or TRBV6-3 with TRBJ2-1, with 8 bases lining up with TRBD2. CDR3 size: 15 residues. Germline V gene lookup returns CDR1 MNHEY and CDR2 SVGEGT. J gave up 7 bases and V 5 bases, and 10 bases lay outside the gene matches. The CDR3 sequence is CASSERGRPPNEQFF. The CDR3 DNA sequence: TGTGCCAGCAGTGAGCGGGGGAGACCTCCAAATGAGCAGTTCTTC.

In its sample, this clonotype was seen many times. The CDR3: CASSRPTGGQETQYF. As DNA, the CDR3 is TGTGCCAGCAGCCGCCCGACAGGGGGACAAGAGACCCAGTACTTC. This chain uses TRBV11-2 with TRBJ2-5; 9 nucleotides line up with TRBD1. CDR1 SGHAT and CDR2 FQNNGV come from the germline V gene. The CDR3 covers 15 residues. Trimming cost V 5 bases and J 2 bases; bases outside gene matches: 6.

Regarding this clonotype: The germline gene is not matched at one end of the junction; a read error may be the cause. In DNA, the CDR3 is TGTGCCAGCCCAAGCGAGCGGGAGGGTCAAGATATGCAGTATTTT. Its protein product is CASPSEREGQDMQYF. The chain employs TRBV28 and TRBJ2-3; TRBD2 aligns across 10 bases. The CDR3 is made up of 15 amino acids. CDR1 is MDHEN and CDR2 is SYDVKM in the germline V gene.

The chain carries TRBV29-1 and TRBJ1-2; no definite D call. Trimming stripped 4 bases from V and 9 bases from J, with 18 bases between. The CDR3 is made up of 13 amino acids. Germline V gene lookup returns CDR1 SQVTM and CDR2 ANQGSEA. This chain's CDR3 is CSVVFREEGSYTF. The CDR3 nucleotides read TGCAGCGTTGTTTTTCGTGAGGAGGGTAGCTACACCTTC.

CDR3 sequence reads: CASSLFGPGIGYTF. In DNA, the CDR3 is TGTGCCAGCAGCTTGTTTGGGCCTGGGATTGGCTACACCTTC. The chain links TRBV11-1 to TRBJ1-2; D unclear. The CDR3 is 14 residues long. Per germline, CDR1 SGHAT and CDR2 FQDESV (reference sequence). V gave up 3 bases and J gave up 7 bases, with 15 bases separating them.

This clonotype was seen at least ten times. The gene calls are TRBV28 and TRBJ2-7; the D gene is possibly TRBD1 (6 bases). Germline lookup yields CDR1 MDHEN and CDR2 SYDVKM. The CDR3 loop spans 15 amino acids. Trimming left V 3 bases short and J 3 bases short, with 15 bases between. The chain's CDR3 is CASSLAQGLHYEQYF. CDR3 sequence (DNA): TGTGCCAGCAGTTTGGCGCAGGGGTTGCACTACGAGCAGTACTTC.

At least ten counts were recorded for this clonotype. V and J are TRBV7-9 and TRBJ1-2; D possibly corresponds to TRBD1 (6 bases). Trimming left V 3 bases short and J 2 bases short, with 13 bases between. Looked up from germline, CDR1 is SEHNR and CDR2 is FQNEAQ (reference sequence). The length of the CDR3 is 15 residues. In nucleotides, the CDR3 is TGTGCCAGCAGCTTTTCTCTTACAGGGAACTATGGCTACACCTTC. Translating gives CASSFSLTGNYGYTF.

This clonotype was picked up many times. The chain combines TRBV10-3 with TRBJ2-7; perhaps TRBD2 as D (6 bases). Germline lookup yields CDR1 ENHRY and CDR2 SYGVKD. V lost 8 bases to trimming and J lost 9 bases, with 32 bases between them. The CDR3 totals 17 residues. The CDR3 loop is CAIGSLTAGTAVMGQYF. CDR3 nucleotide sequence: TGTGCCATCGGTTCACTCACCGCCGGGACTGCCGTGATGGGGCAGTACTTC.

This clonotype has ten or more counts. The missing conserved phenylalanine or tryptophan at the end of this CDR3 makes a read error likely. The rearrangement joins TRBV13 to TRBJ1-2, with D possibly TRBD1 on 6 matching bases. From germline, CDR1 is PRHDT and CDR2 FYEKMQ (reference sequence). V lost 5 bases, J lost 0 bases, and 16 bases lay in between. There are 16 residues in the CDR3. The CDR3 region has the DNA TGTGCCAGCAGCCCCCCTTCGACAGGAGCTAACTATGGCTACACCCTC. Translating gives CASSPPSTGANYGYTL.

This clonotype showed up many times. The CDR3 bases are TGTGCCAGCAGTTTATACCCGGGACACCACTACGAGCAGTACTTC. It specifies CASSLYPGHHYEQYF. This sequence joins TRBV28 and TRBJ2-7; weak D call: TRBD1 (6 bases). In germline, CDR1 is MDHEN, CDR2 SYDVKM. This CDR3 is 15 amino acids long. Trimming pared 1 base from V and 3 bases from J, leaving 13 bases between.